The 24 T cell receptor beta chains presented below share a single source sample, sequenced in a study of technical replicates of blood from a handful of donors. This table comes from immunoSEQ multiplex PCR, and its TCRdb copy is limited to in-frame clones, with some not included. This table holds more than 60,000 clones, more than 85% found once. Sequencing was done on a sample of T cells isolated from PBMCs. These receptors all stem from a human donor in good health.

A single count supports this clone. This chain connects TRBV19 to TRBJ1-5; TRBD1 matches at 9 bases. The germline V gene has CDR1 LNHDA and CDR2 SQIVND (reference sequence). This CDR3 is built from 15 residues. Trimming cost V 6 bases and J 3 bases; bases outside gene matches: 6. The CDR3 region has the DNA TGTGCCAGTAGGCCTTGGGACAGGGACAATCAGCCCCAGCATTTT. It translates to CASRPWDRDNQPQHF. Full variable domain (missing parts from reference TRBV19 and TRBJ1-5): DGGITQSPKYLFRKEGQNVTLSCEQNLNHDAMYWYRQDPGQGLRLIYYSQIVNDFQKGDIAEGYSVSREKKESFPLTVTSAQKNPTAFYLCASRPWDRDNQPQHFGDGTRLSIL.

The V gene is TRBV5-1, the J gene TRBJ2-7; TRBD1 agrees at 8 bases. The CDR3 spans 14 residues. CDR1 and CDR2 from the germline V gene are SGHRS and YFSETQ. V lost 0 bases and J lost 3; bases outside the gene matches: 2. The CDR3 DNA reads TGCGCCAGCAGCTTGGGGACAGGGATCTACGAGCAGTACTTC. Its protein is CASSLGTGIYEQYF.

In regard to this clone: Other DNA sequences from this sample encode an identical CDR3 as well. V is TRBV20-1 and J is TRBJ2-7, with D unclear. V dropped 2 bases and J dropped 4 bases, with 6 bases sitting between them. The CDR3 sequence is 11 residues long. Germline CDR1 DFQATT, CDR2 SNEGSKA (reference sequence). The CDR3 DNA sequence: TGCAGTGCTAGATCCTCTTACGAGCAGTACTTC. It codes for CSARSSYEQYF.

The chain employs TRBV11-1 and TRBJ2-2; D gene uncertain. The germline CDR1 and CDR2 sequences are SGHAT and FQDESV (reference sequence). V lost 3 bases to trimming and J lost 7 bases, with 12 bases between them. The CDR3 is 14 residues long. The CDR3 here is CASSFGEVGGELFF. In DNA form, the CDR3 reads TGTGCCAGCAGCTTCGGAGAAGTCGGCGGGGAGCTGTTTTTT.

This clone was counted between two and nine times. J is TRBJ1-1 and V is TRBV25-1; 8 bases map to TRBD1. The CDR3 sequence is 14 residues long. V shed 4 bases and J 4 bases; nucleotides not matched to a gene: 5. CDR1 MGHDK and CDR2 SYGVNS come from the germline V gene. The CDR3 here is CASSVTGAGTEAFF. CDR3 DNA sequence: TGTGCCAGCAGTGTGACAGGGGCCGGCACTGAAGCTTTCTTT.

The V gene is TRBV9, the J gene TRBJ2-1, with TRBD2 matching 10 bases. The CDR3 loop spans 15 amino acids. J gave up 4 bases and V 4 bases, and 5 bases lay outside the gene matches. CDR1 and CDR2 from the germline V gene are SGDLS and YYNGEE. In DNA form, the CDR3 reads TGTGCCAGCAGCTACGAGCGGGAGGGGTACAATGAGCAGTTCTTC. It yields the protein CASSYEREGYNEQFF.

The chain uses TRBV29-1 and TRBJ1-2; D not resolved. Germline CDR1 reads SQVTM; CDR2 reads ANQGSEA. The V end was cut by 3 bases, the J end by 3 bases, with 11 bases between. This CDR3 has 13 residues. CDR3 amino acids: CSVDPQSDYGYTF. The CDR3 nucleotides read TGCAGCGTTGACCCCCAGTCCGACTATGGCTACACCTTC.

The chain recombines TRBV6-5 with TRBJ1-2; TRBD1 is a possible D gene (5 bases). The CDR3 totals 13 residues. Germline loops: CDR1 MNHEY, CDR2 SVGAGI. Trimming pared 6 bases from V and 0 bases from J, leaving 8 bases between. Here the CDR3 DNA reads TGTGCCAGCAGGACGACAGCTAACTATGGCTACACCTTC. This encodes CASRTTANYGYTF.

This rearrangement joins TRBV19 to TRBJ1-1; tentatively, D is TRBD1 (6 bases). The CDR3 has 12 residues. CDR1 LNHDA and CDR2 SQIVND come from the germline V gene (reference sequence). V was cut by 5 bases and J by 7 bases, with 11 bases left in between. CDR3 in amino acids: CASSARQDEAFF. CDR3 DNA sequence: TGTGCCAGTAGTGCCCGACAGGATGAAGCTTTCTTT.

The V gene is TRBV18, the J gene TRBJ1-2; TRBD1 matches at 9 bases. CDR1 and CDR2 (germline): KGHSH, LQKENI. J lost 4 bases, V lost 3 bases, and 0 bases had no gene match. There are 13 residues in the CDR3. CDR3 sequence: CASSPTGGYGYTF. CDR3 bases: TGTGCCAGCTCACCGACAGGGGGCTATGGCTACACCTTC.

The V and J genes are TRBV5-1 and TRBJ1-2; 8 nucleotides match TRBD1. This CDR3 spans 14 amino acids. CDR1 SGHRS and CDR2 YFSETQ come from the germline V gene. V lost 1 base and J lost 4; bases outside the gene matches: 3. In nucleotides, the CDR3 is TGCGCCAGCAGCTTGTCAGGGGGCACCTATGGCTACACCTTC. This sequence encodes CASSLSGGTYGYTF.

The CDR3 bases are TGTGCCAGTAGTATAGGACTTCACAATGAGCAGTTCTTC. This gives the protein CASSIGLHNEQFF. The chain combines TRBV19 with TRBJ2-1; D is unresolved. Trimming removed 1 base from V and 5 bases from J, with 6 bases in between. The length of the CDR3 is 13 residues. Germline values: CDR1 LNHDA, CDR2 SQIVND (reference sequence).

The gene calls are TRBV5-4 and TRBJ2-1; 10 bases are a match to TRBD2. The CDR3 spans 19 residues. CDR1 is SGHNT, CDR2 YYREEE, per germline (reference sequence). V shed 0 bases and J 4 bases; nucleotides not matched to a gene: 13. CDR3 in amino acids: CASSLAQKVAGGIYNEQFF. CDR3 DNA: TGTGCCAGCAGCTTGGCACAGAAAGTAGCGGGAGGCATTTACAATGAGCAGTTCTTC.

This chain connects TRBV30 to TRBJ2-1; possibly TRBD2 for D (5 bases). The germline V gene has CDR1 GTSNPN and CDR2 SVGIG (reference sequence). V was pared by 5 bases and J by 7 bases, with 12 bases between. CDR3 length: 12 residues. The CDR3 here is CAWSLVRNEQFF. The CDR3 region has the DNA TGTGCCTGGTCACTAGTACGGAATGAGCAGTTCTTC.

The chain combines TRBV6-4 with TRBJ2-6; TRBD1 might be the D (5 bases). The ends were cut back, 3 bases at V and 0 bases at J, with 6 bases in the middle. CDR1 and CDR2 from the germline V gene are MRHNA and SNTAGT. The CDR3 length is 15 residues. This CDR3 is CASSEGVSGANVLTF. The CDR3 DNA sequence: TGTGCCAGCAGTGAAGGGGTCTCTGGGGCCAACGTCCTGACTTTC.

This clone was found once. As DNA, the CDR3 is TGTGCCTGGAGTGTCAGGATTCTAACTGGAAACACCATATATTTT. It codes for CAWSVRILTGNTIYF. The chain links TRBV30 to TRBJ1-3, with unresolved D. V dropped 0 bases and J dropped 2 bases, with 11 bases sitting between them. CDR3 size: 15 residues. Germline-derived CDR1 and CDR2 are GTSNPN and SVGIG (reference sequence).

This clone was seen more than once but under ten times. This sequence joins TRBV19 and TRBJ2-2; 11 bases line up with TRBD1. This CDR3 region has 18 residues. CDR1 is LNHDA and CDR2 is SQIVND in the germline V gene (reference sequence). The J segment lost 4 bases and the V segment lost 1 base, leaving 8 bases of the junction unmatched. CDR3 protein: CASSIVWAGTGGTGELFF. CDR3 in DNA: TGTGCCAGTAGTATAGTTTGGGCCGGGACAGGGGGCACCGGGGAGCTGTTTTTT.

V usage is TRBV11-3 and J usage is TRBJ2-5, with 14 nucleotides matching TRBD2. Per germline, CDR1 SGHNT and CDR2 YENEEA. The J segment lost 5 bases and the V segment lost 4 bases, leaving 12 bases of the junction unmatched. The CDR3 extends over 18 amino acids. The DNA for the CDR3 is TGTGCCAGCAGCTCAAGAGGGACTAGCGGGAGCCTCCGCGAGACCCAGTACTTC. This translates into CASSSRGTSGSLRETQYF.

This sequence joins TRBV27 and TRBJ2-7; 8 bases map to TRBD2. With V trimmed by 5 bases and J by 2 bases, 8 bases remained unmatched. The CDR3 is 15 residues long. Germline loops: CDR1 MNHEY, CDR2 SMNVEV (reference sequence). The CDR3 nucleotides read TGTGCCAGCAGTCGGACGGGACTAGGGGCCTACGAGCAGTACTTC. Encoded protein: CASSRTGLGAYEQYF.

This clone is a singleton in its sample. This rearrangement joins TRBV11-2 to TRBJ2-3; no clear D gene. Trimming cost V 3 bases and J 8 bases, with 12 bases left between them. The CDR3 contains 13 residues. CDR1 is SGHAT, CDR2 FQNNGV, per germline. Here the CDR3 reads CASSFLLSGTQYF. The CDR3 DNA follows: TGTGCCAGCAGCTTTTTACTGTCCGGTACGCAGTATTTT.

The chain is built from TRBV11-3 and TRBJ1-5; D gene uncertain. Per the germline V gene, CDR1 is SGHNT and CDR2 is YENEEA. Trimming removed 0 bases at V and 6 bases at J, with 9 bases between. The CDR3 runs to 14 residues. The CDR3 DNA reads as TGTGCCAGCAGCTTAGAGGAGCTCGGTCAGCCCCAGCATTTT. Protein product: CASSLEELGQPQHF.

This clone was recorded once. CDR3 loop: CASSGLSGRSVPGELFF. The DNA of the CDR3 is TGTGCCAGCAGCGGCCTCAGCGGGAGAAGTGTCCCCGGGGAGCTGTTTTTT. This sequence joins TRBV9 and TRBJ2-2; 8 bases line up with TRBD2. The trim removed 3 bases at V and 6 bases at J, leaving 13 bases unmatched. Germline CDR1 and CDR2: SGDLS and YYNGEE. The CDR3 contains 17 residues.

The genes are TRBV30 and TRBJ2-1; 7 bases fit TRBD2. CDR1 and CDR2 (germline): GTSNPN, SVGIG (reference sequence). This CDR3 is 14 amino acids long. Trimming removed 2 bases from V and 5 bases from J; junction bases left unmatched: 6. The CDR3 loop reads CAWSWGAGDNEQFF. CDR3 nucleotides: TGTGCCTGGAGTTGGGGCGCGGGGGACAATGAGCAGTTCTTC.

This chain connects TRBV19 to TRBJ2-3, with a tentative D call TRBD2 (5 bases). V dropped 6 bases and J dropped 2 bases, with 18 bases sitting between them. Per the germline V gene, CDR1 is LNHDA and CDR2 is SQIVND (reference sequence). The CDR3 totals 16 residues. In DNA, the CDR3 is TGTGCCAGTAGCCAGCCCTTAGCAGACTACACAGATACGCAGTATTTT. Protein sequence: CASSQPLADYTDTQYF.